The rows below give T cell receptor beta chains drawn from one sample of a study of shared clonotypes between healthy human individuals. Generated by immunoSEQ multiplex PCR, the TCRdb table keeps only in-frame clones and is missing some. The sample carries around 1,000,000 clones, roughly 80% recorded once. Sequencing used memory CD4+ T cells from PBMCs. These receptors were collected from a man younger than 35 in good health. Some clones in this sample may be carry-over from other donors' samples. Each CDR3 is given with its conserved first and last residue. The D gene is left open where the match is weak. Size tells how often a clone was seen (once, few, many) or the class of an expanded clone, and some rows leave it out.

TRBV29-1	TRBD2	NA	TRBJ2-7	CSVARPGLGYEQYF	TGCAGCGTTGCACGTCCGGGACTAGGCTACGAGCAGTACTTC
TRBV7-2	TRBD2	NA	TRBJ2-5	CAGAGLAEETQYF	TGTGCCGGGGCCGGTCTAGCGGAAGAGACCCAGTACTTC
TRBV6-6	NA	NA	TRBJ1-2	CASSRTGTYGYTF	TGTGCCAGCAGCCGTACAGGGACCTATGGCTACACCTTC
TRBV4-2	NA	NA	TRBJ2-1	CASSQDGNEQFF	TGTGCCAGCAGCCAGGATGGAAATGAGCAGTTCTTC
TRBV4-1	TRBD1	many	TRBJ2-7	CASSQRTGDEQYF	TGCGCCAGCAGCCAACGGACAGGGGACGAGCAGTACTTC
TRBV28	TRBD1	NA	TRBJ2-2	CASSSGGAGTGELFF	TGTGCCAGCAGCTCAGGGGGCGCGGGCACCGGGGAGCTGTTTTTT
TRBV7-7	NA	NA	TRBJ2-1	CASSRRNGVGEQFF	TGTGCCAGCAGCCGCCGCAACGGGGTCGGTGAGCAGTTCTTC
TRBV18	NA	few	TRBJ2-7	CASSQPNSYEQYF	TGTGCCAGCTCACAACCAAACTCCTACGAGCAGTACTTC
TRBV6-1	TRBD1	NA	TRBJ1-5	CASIGGQVPNQPQHF	TGTGCCAGCATAGGGGGACAGGTCCCCAATCAGCCCCAGCATTTT
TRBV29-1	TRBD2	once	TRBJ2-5	CSVEGSSSGSRTQYF	TGCAGCGTTGAAGGCTCGTCTAGCGGGAGTAGGACCCAGTACTTC
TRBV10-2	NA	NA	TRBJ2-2	CASSPTGTSNTGELFF	TGCGCCAGCAGTCCAACAGGGACCTCGAACACCGGGGAGCTGTTTTTT
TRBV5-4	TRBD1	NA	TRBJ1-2	CASSQGQGIDGYTF	TGTGCCAGCAGCCAGGGACAGGGGATCGATGGCTACACCTTC
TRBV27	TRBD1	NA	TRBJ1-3	CASRPTGAGNTIYF	TGTGCCAGCAGGCCAACAGGGGCTGGAAACACCATATATTTT
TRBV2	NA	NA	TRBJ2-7	CASKFQGGEQYF	TGTGCCAGCAAGTTTCAGGGGGGCGAGCAGTACTTC
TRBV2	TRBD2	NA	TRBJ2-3	CASSSSGSPADTQYF	TGTGCCAGCAGTTCTAGCGGGAGCCCCGCAGATACGCAGTATTTT
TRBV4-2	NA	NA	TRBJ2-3	CASSQEDTQYF	TGTGCCAGCAGCCAAGAAGATACGCAGTATTTT
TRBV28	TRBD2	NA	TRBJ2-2	CASSSTHPGGDTGELFF	TGTGCCAGCAGTTCTACCCACCCCGGGGGGGACACCGGGGAGCTGTTTTTT
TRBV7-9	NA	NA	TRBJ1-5	CASPCSGPTYPFNQPQHF	TGTGCCAGCCCCTGCTCCGGACCTACCTACCCTTTCAATCAGCCCCAGCATTTT
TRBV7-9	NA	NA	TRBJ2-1	CASSIKADLNYNEQFF	TGTGCCAGCAGCATTAAGGCGGACTTGAACTACAATGAGCAGTTCTTC
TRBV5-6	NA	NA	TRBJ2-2	CASTFRGPTGELFF	TGTGCCAGCACCTTTAGGGGCCCCACCGGGGAGCTGTTTTTT
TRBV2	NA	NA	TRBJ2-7	CASKRDDYEQYF	TGTGCCAGCAAGAGGGACGACTACGAGCAGTACTTC
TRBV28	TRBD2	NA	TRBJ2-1	CASSSRFGGGPRNEQFF	TGTGCCAGCAGTTCCCGTTTCGGGGGAGGGCCTCGGAATGAGCAGTTCTTC
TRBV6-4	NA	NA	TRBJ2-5	CASASADGRIFVEETQYF	TGTGCCAGCGCATCAGCGGACGGGCGAATTTTTGTGGAAGAGACCCAGTACTTC
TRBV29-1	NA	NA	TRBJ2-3	CSVDRGGTDTQYF	TGCAGCGTTGACAGGGGGGGGACAGATACGCAGTATTTT
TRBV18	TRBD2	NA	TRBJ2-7	CASSAGLAVYEQYF	TGTGCCAGCTCCGCGGGACTAGCGGTCTACGAGCAGTACTTC
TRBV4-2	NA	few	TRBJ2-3	CASSWLADTQYF	TGTGCCAGCAGCTGGCTAGCAGATACGCAGTATTTT
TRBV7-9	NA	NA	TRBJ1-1	CASSLAGTGGWAFF	TGTGCCAGCAGCTTAGCGGGGACGGGGGGATGGGCTTTCTTT
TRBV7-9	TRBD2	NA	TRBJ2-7	CASRQAGGPYEQYF	TGTGCCAGCAGGCAAGCGGGAGGGCCGTACGAGCAGTACTTC
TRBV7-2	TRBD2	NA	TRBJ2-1	CASSLMGREYVYNEQFF	TGTGCCAGCAGCTTAATGGGGCGGGAGTATGTCTACAATGAGCAGTTCTTC
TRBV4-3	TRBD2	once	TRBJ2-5	CASSLSTGTSGRGETQHF	TGCGCCAGCAGCCTCTCCACCGGGACTAGCGGGAGGGGGGAGACCCAGCACTTC
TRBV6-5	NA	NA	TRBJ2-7	CASSYDWGAGSYEQYF	TGTGCCAGCAGTTACGATTGGGGGGCCGGTTCCTACGAGCAGTACTTC
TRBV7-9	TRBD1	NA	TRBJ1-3	CASSRPSGTGAGNTIYF	TGTGCCAGCAGCCGGCCTTCCGGGACAGGGGCTGGAAACACCATATATTTT
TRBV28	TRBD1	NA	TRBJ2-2	CASSLIIVRTGLTGELFF	TGTGCCAGCAGTTTAATTATTGTGAGGACAGGACTCACCGGGGAGCTGTTTTTT
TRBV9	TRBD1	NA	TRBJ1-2	CASSVGTGERDYTF	TGTGCCAGCAGCGTAGGGACAGGGGAGAGGGACTACACCTTC
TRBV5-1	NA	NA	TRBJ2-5	CASSLSLAQETQYF	TGCGCCAGCAGCTTGAGTCTAGCCCAAGAGACCCAGTACTTC
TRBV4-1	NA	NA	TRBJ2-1	CASSQDRRGYEQFF	TGCGCCAGCAGCCAAGATCGAAGGGGGTATGAGCAGTTCTTC
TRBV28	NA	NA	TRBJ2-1	CASTHTSGSLNEQFF	TGTGCCAGCACCCATACCTCCGGGAGTCTCAATGAGCAGTTCTTC
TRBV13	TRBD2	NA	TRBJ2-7	CASSLGGRGVSYEQYF	TGTGCCAGCAGCTTAGGAGGGCGGGGGGTGAGCTACGAGCAGTACTTC
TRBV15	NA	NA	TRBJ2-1	CATSRVRWNEQFF	TGTGCCACCAGCAGAGTTCGATGGAATGAGCAGTTCTTC
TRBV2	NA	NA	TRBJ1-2	CASFESRTTYGYTF	TGTGCCAGCTTTGAAAGCCGGACAACCTATGGCTACACCTTC
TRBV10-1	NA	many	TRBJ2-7	CASSGPRGRNYGQYF	TGCGCCAGCAGTGGACCCAGGGGACGGAATTACGGGCAGTACTTC
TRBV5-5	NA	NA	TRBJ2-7	CATGRTETYEQYF	TGTGCCACTGGAAGGACGGAAACCTACGAGCAGTACTTC
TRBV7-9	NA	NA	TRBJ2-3	CASSPPYSTDTQYF	TGTGCCAGCAGCCCACCCTACAGTACAGATACGCAGTATTTT
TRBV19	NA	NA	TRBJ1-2	CASSQSYYGYTF	TGTGCCAGTAGTCAGAGCTACTATGGCTACACCTTC